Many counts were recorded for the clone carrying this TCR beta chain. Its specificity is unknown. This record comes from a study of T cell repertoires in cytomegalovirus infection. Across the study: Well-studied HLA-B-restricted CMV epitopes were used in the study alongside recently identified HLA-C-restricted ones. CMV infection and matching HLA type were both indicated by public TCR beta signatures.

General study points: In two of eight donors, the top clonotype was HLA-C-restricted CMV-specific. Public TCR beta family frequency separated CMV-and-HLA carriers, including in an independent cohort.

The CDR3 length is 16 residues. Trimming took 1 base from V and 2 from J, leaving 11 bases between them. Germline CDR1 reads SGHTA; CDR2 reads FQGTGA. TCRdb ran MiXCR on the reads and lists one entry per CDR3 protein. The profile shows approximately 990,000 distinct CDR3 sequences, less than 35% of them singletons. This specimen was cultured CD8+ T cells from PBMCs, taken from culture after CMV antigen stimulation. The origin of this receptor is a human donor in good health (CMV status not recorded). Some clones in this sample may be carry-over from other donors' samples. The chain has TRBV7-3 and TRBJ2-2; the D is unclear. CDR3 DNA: TGTGCCAGCAGCTTAAAGGGCGGTACCAACACCGGGGAGCTGTTTTTT. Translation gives CASSLKGGTNTGELFF.